The next 27 T cell receptor beta chains were all read from a single sample in a study of cytomegalovirus exposure and HLA in healthy donors (TCRdb year 2017). Library method: the immunoSEQ multiplex PCR assay. For the multiplex PCR, a mixture combining 60 forward primers for TCR Vbeta segments and 13 reverse primers for TCR Jbeta segments was used. TCRdb re-hosts the immuneACCESS table, in-frame sequences only. Its copies lack some clones; in the studies checked, an unresolved V gene accounts for under half of them, and the cause for the rest is not known. Present in this sample are fewer than 110,000 clones, about three quarters of which were seen just once. Of the sample, 7.8% falls within the top ten clones. Sequenced input: PBMCs. These receptors were collected from a man in his thirties or forties in good health and CMV-seronegative.

This clone has just a few counts. This chain joins TRBV5-4 and TRBJ2-7; 12 bases agree with TRBD2. The V segment lost 4 bases and the J segment 1 base; nucleotides outside the gene matches: 6. Germline V gene sequence: CDR1 SGHNT, CDR2 YYREEE (reference sequence). The CDR3 length is 16 residues. The CDR3 spells CASSHDLAGGSYEQYF. CDR3 sequence (DNA): TGTGCCAGCAGCCATGACCTAGCGGGAGGGTCCTACGAGCAGTACTTC.

The chain couples TRBV18 to TRBJ1-5, with a weak D call TRBD1 (5 bases). CDR3 size: 14 residues. CDR1 is KGHSH and CDR2 is LQKENI in the germline V gene. Trimming cost V 4 bases and J 3 bases, with 10 bases left between them. The CDR3 nucleotides read TGTGCCAGCTCACAGGACAACAACAATCAGCCCCAGCATTTT. Translation: CASSQDNNNQPQHF.

The CDR3 here is CASSIQRGSHYGYTF. The CDR3, as DNA: TGTGCCAGTAGTATCCAAAGGGGATCGCACTATGGCTACACCTTC. The chain uses TRBV19 and TRBJ1-2; weak D call: TRBD1 (5 bases). The CDR3 is 15 amino acids. CDR1 LNHDA and CDR2 SQIVND come from the germline V gene (reference sequence). The V end lost 3 bases, the J end lost 3 bases, and 14 bases lay between the germline ends.

The chain employs TRBV10-1 and TRBJ1-2; D ambiguous. Germline-derived CDR1 and CDR2 are WNHNN and SYGVQD (reference sequence). The CDR3 loop spans 13 amino acids. The V end was cut by 4 bases, the J end by 0 bases, with 6 bases between. For the CDR3, the DNA is TGCGCCAGCAGTGTTGGCCCTAACTATGGCTACACCTTC. Its translation: CASSVGPNYGYTF.

This clone has a count of ten or more. The chain links TRBV28 to TRBJ2-2, with D possibly matching TRBD2 (5 bases). V was pared by 6 bases and J by 5 bases, with 10 bases between. This CDR3 is 13 amino acids long. The germline gives CDR1 MDHEN, CDR2 SYDVKM. The CDR3 coding sequence is TGTGCCAGCAGACGCCGGGATACCGGGGAGCTGTTTTTT. Protein product: CASRRRDTGELFF.

This clone was found a few times. The chain employs TRBV11-2 and TRBJ1-1; D is uncertain. The CDR3 has 13 residues. Trimming shortened V by 2 bases and J by 0 bases, and 4 bases separated the two germline ends. CDR1 is SGHAT, CDR2 FQNNGV, per germline. CDR3 bases: TGTGCCAGCAGCTTATCAATGAACACTGAAGCTTTCTTT. Its protein is CASSLSMNTEAFF.

V gene TRBV11-2 combines with J gene TRBJ1-5; D possibly corresponds to TRBD1 (5 bases). The CDR3 runs to 16 residues. Germline-derived CDR1 and CDR2 are SGHAT and FQNNGV. V was clipped by 1 base and J by 1 base, with 11 bases between them. CDR3 residues: CASSLVQGTSNQPQHF. The DNA for the CDR3 is TGTGCCAGCAGCTTAGTTCAGGGAACGAGCAATCAGCCCCAGCATTTT. The full variable domain, with the rest looked up from reference TRBV11-2 and TRBJ1-5, is EAGVAQSPRYKIIEKRQSVAFWCNPISGHATLYWYQQILGQGPKLLIQFQNNGVVDDSQLPKDRFSAERLKGVDSTLKIQPAKLEDSAVYLCASSLVQGTSNQPQHFGDGTRLSIL.

The genes are TRBV29-1 and TRBJ1-1; D unclear. The germline CDR1 and CDR2 sequences are SQVTM and ANQGSEA. Trimming removed 7 bases from V and 0 bases from J, with 12 bases in between. The CDR3 is 13 residues long. The DNA for the CDR3 is TGCAGCGGACGAACTATGATGAACACTGAAGCTTTCTTT. It encodes CSGRTMMNTEAFF.

This clone was observed a handful of times. This chain uses TRBV5-8 with TRBJ2-7; D call uncertain. Between the trimmed V and J ends, which lost 0 bases and 3 bases, there was a span of 13 bases. Germline CDR1 SGHTS, CDR2 YDEGEE. The CDR3 is made up of 15 amino acids. CDR3 region: CASSLGGSLGYEQYF. CDR3 nucleotides: TGTGCCAGCAGCTTGGGCGGCTCTCTGGGCTACGAGCAGTACTTC.

The V gene is TRBV19, the J gene TRBJ1-4, with 7 positions matching TRBD1. Per the germline V gene, CDR1 is LNHDA and CDR2 is SQIVND (reference sequence). The CDR3 contains 14 residues. Unmatched junction bases numbered 3, after V lost 5 bases and J lost 3 bases. Here the CDR3 reads CASSWGTANEKLFF. The DNA of the CDR3 is TGTGCCAGTAGTTGGGGGACAGCTAATGAAAAACTGTTTTTT.

This clone was detected once. CDR3 in amino acids: CASSIVGTNPTDTQYF. The CDR3 bases are TGTGCCAGTAGTATAGTTGGGACAAATCCCACAGATACGCAGTATTTT. The chain carries TRBV19 and TRBJ2-3; possibly TRBD1 for D (6 bases). Trimming stripped 1 base from V and 2 bases from J, with 13 bases between. The CDR3 has 16 residues. In germline, CDR1 is LNHDA, CDR2 SQIVND (reference sequence). The variable domain in full, with the rest retrieved from reference TRBV19 and TRBJ2-3, is DGGITQSPKYLFRKEGQNVTLSCEQNLNHDAMYWYRQDPGQGLRLIYYSQIVNDFQKGDIAEGYSVSREKKESFPLTVTSAQKNPTAFYLCASSIVGTNPTDTQYFGPGTRLTVL.

The chain joins TRBV7-8 to TRBJ2-7, with TRBD2 matching 8 bases. With 3 bases clipped from V and 4 bases from J, the junction kept 20 bases outside the gene matches. This CDR3 is 19 amino acids long. Germline-derived CDR1 and CDR2 are SGHVS and FQNEAQ. The chain's CDR3 is CASSFRIKRESALHYEQYF. The CDR3 bases are TGTGCCAGCAGCTTCCGAATAAAGCGGGAGTCCGCCTTACATTACGAGCAGTACTTC. Full variable domain (remainder filled in from reference TRBV7-8 and TRBJ2-7): GAGVSQSPRYKVAKRGQDVALRCDPISGHVSLFWYQQALGQGPEFLTYFQNEAQLDKSGLPSDRFFAERPEGSVSTLKIQRTQQEDSAVYLCASSFRIKRESALHYEQYFGPGTRLTVT.

The chain recombines TRBV6-1 with TRBJ2-5; D perhaps matches TRBD2 (6 bases). Trimming stripped 2 bases from V and 1 base from J, with 14 bases between. From germline, CDR1 is MNHNS and CDR2 SASEGT. The CDR3 length is 16 residues. The CDR3 region is CASSEPSALPQETQYF. DNA for the CDR3: TGTGCCAGCAGTGAACCTAGCGCCCTTCCCCAAGAGACCCAGTACTTC.

This clone was detected only a few times. The chain joins TRBV11-2 to TRBJ2-7; 7 bases line up with TRBD2. The V gene end was trimmed by 4 bases and the J gene end by 2 bases; junction bases not matched to a gene: 8. Germline V lookup: CDR1 SGHAT, CDR2 FQNNGV. This CDR3 comprises 15 residues. Here the CDR3 reads CASSSSGVITYEQYF. The CDR3 DNA follows: TGTGCCAGCAGCTCCAGCGGGGTAATTACCTACGAGCAGTACTTC.

The genes are TRBV10-3 and TRBJ2-3; 10 bases fit TRBD2. Germline V gene sequence: CDR1 ENHRY, CDR2 SYGVKD. There are 14 residues in the CDR3. V lost 6 bases and J lost 0; bases outside the gene matches: 0. This chain's CDR3 is CAIRTSGSTDTQYF. The CDR3 DNA is TGTGCCATCAGGACTAGCGGGAGCACAGATACGCAGTATTTT.

V usage is TRBV5-1 and J usage is TRBJ2-1, with 13 bases identical to TRBD2. The CDR3 is made up of 15 amino acids. Germline trimming cut 3 bases from V and 7 bases from J; bases unmatched to any gene: 4. The germline V gene encodes CDR1 SGHRS and CDR2 YFSETQ. The CDR3 bases are TGCGCCAGCAGCTCACTAGCGGGAGGGTTAAATGAGCAGTTCTTC. This gives the protein CASSSLAGGLNEQFF.

V is TRBV29-1 and J is TRBJ1-2; 9 bases are a match to TRBD1. Per germline, CDR1 SQVTM and CDR2 ANQGSEA. The length of the CDR3 is 13 residues. V lost 6 bases, J lost 2 bases, and 4 bases stayed unmatched. CDR3 in amino acids: CSVADRGNYGYTF. DNA of the CDR3: TGCAGCGTCGCCGACAGGGGGAACTATGGCTACACCTTC.

The J gene is TRBJ2-1, the V gene TRBV7-7, with TRBD2 matching over 11 bases. This CDR3 has 16 amino acids. Per germline, CDR1 SSHAT and CDR2 FNYEAQ (reference sequence). Unmatched junction bases numbered 7, after V lost 5 bases and J lost 4 bases. Here the CDR3 DNA reads TGTGCCAGCAGCGCCCAACTAGCGGGGGAATACAATGAGCAGTTCTTC. Translation gives CASSAQLAGEYNEQFF.

This chain connects TRBV6-5 to TRBJ2-7; 13 nucleotides match TRBD2. Germline V gene lookup returns CDR1 MNHEY and CDR2 SVGAGI. The CDR3 has 15 residues. Losses at the gene ends were 5 bases for V and 3 bases for J; bases not matched to a gene: 4. CDR3 coding DNA: TGTGCCAGCAGTCGACTAGCGGGGGGTGGCTACGAGCAGTACTTC. Translated, it gives CASSRLAGGGYEQYF.

The chain links TRBV2 to TRBJ2-5; the D gene is possibly TRBD2 (5 bases). V was shortened by 7 bases and J by 3 bases, with 6 bases between the two germline ends. This CDR3 is 11 amino acids long. The germline V gene encodes CDR1 SNHLY and CDR2 FYNNEI. CDR3 sequence: CASTGKETQYF. The CDR3 nucleotides read TGTGCCAGCACGGGGAAAGAGACCCAGTACTTC.

This rearrangement joins TRBV7-9 to TRBJ2-2; weak D call: TRBD2 (6 bases). V gave up 4 bases and J gave up 0 bases, with 18 bases separating them. The CDR3 is 18 amino acids. Per germline, CDR1 SEHNR and CDR2 FQNEAQ (reference sequence). The CDR3 protein is CASSSSVGGLSNTGELFF. The CDR3 DNA sequence: TGTGCCAGCAGCTCGTCTGTGGGGGGACTTTCGAACACCGGGGAGCTGTTTTTT.

The V gene is TRBV6-1, the J gene TRBJ1-5; 11 bases agree with TRBD1. The CDR3 runs 18 residues. With 2 bases clipped from V and 0 bases from J, the junction kept 6 bases outside the gene matches. Per the germline V gene, CDR1 is MNHNS and CDR2 is SASEGT. The CDR3 region is CASSELSGTGGSNQPQHF. Written as DNA, the CDR3 is TGTGCCAGCAGTGAACTGTCCGGGACAGGGGGTAGCAATCAGCCCCAGCATTTT.

The chain joins TRBV11-2 to TRBJ2-7; D is possibly TRBD2 (5 bases). Deletions cut 5 bases from V and 6 bases from J, with 11 bases between. Germline V gene sequence: CDR1 SGHAT, CDR2 FQNNGV. This CDR3 comprises 12 residues. Written as DNA, the CDR3 is TGTGCCAGCAGCCCGCGAGGGTTCGAGCAGTACTTC. Amino acid sequence: CASSPRGFEQYF.

The V and J genes are TRBV18 and TRBJ2-3; D is possibly TRBD1 (5 bases). The CDR3 covers 13 residues. Germline CDR1 reads KGHSH; CDR2 reads LQKENI. V dropped 5 bases and J dropped 6 bases, with 12 bases sitting between them. CDR3 sequence: CASSTGHWDTQYF. DNA for the CDR3: TGTGCCAGCTCAACCGGACACTGGGATACGCAGTATTTT.

This clone was seen once. V usage is TRBV2 and J usage is TRBJ1-6; maybe TRBD1 (6 bases). In germline, CDR1 is SNHLY, CDR2 FYNNEI. Trimming pared 5 bases from V and 10 bases from J, leaving 15 bases between. The CDR3 extends over 14 amino acids. The CDR3: CASSSQGVRSPLHF. CDR3 DNA sequence: TGTGCCAGCAGTTCACAGGGCGTCCGGTCACCCCTCCACTTT.

This clone occurred once. V and J are TRBV28 and TRBJ2-7; the D gene is possibly TRBD1 (5 bases). CDR3 length: 13 residues. Trimming pared 4 bases from V and 4 bases from J, leaving 11 bases between. The germline V gene has CDR1 MDHEN and CDR2 SYDVKM. The CDR3 protein is CASSSSDSYEQYF. The CDR3 DNA reads as TGTGCCAGCAGTTCTTCCGACAGTTACGAGCAGTACTTC.

The V call is TRBV9, the J call TRBJ2-5; D uncertain. There are 14 residues in the CDR3. The V gene lost 4 bases and the J gene lost 1 base, with 11 bases spanning the gap. Germline CDR1 and CDR2: SGDLS and YYNGEE. CDR3 sequence: CASSPRGSQETQYF. DNA of the CDR3: TGTGCCAGCAGCCCCCGAGGATCCCAAGAGACCCAGTACTTC.